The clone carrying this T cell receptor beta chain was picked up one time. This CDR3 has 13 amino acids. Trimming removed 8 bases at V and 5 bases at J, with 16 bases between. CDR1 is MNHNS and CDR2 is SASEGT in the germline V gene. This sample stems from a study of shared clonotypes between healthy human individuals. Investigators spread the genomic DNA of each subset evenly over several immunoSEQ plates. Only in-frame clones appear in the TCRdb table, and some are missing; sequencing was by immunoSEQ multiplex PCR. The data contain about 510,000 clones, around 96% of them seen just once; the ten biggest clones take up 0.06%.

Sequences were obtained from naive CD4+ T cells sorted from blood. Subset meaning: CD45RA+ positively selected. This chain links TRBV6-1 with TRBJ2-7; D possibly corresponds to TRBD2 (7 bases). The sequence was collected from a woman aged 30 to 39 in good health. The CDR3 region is CASERGGSDEQYF. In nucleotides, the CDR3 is TGTGCCAGCGAGAGGGGGGGCTCGGACGAGCAGTACTTC.